The sequence of this T cell receptor beta chain was determined in a study of blood T cell repertoires in COVID-19. Overall study: Sources were T cells, B-cell-depleted T cells, or PBMCs; the material itself was cDNA or gDNA.

Original analysis: Reference gene primer amplification in the assay estimated nucleated cell counts. The method was immunoSEQ multiplex PCR; TCRdb's version includes in-frame clones alone and lacks a portion of them. That table supplies the V and J calls and clone size; D and trimming were determined from the DNA. There are approximately 82,000 clones in the sample; 80% to 95% occur only once, and 6.3% lies in the top ten. Germline V gene lookup returns CDR1 MGHDK and CDR2 SYGVNS. J gave up 7 bases and V 7 bases, and 16 bases lay outside the gene matches. The CDR3 sequence is 17 residues long. The V call is TRBV25-1, the J call TRBJ2-1, with 10 bases aligning to TRBD2. This TCR came from a woman aged 55-70 years with active COVID-19. Sequencing input: peripheral blood. CDR3 DNA: TGTGCCAGCACGACAATGATGGATAGCGGGAGGATTAATGAGCAGTTCTTC. Translating it yields CASTTMMDSGRINEQFF.